A single sample gave rise to the 17 T cell receptor beta chains below, sequenced in a study of identical twins. TCRdb re-called the 5' RACE reads through MiXCR, storing one row per CDR3 protein. This table holds hundreds of thousands of distinct CDR3 sequences, roughly 12% found once. The sample was also linked to a second study, of yellow fever vaccine responses in identical twins.

Input material: PBMCs. The receptors come from a woman aged 18 to 35 in good health.

This clonotype was seen a handful of times. The chain links TRBV11-2 to TRBJ1-2; D is uncertain. This CDR3 spans 12 amino acids. V was pared by 5 bases and J by 8 bases, with 12 bases between. The germline V gene has CDR1 SGHAT and CDR2 FQNNGV. This CDR3 reads CASSPVTIGYTF. The CDR3 DNA is TGTGCCAGCAGCCCCGTAACTATCGGCTACACCTTC.

In this sample, this clonotype turned up once. This rearrangement joins TRBV5-6 to TRBJ2-3; D is possibly TRBD2 (5 bases). Germline CDR1 and CDR2: SGHDT and YYEEEE. With 7 bases removed from V and 2 bases from J, the gap between germline ends came to 8 bases. This CDR3 spans 12 amino acids. In nucleotides, the CDR3 is TGTGCCAGCGGAGACTACACAGATACGCAGTATTTT. Protein: CASGDYTDTQYF.

J is TRBJ2-5 and V is TRBV10-3; 12 nucleotides line up with TRBD1. Germline V gene lookup returns CDR1 ENHRY and CDR2 SYGVKD. J lost 4 bases, V lost 0 bases, and 3 bases had no gene match. The CDR3 runs to 16 residues. In nucleotides, the CDR3 is TGTGCCATCAGTGAGTCGGGACAGGGGGCTGGAGAGACCCAGTACTTC. This sequence encodes CAISESGQGAGETQYF.

The gene calls are TRBV11-2 and TRBJ2-3; 8 bases map to TRBD2. The CDR3 extends over 15 amino acids. The ends lost 5 bases at V and 2 bases at J; junction bases unmatched: 6. CDR1 and CDR2 from the germline V gene are SGHAT and FQNNGV. The CDR3 DNA reads as TGTGCCAGCAGCCGGGGGGGCGGGAACACAGATACGCAGTATTTT. This gives the protein CASSRGGGNTDTQYF. Full variable domain (missing parts from reference TRBV11-2 and TRBJ2-3): EAGVAQSPRYKIIEKRQSVAFWCNPISGHATLYWYQQILGQGPKLLIQFQNNGVVDDSQLPKDRFSAERLKGVDSTLKIQPAKLEDSAVYLCASSRGGGNTDTQYFGPGTRLTVL.

This clonotype was seen a handful of times. The chain has TRBV6-1 and TRBJ1-2; D is ambiguous. CDR3 length equals 12 residues. The V gene lost 5 bases and the J gene lost 9 bases, with 13 bases spanning the gap. Germline lookup yields CDR1 MNHNS and CDR2 SASEGT. The CDR3 DNA is TGTGCCAGCAGTACCTGGGGTACCAGCTACACCTTC. This encodes CASSTWGTSYTF.

The CDR3 spells CASRGGGRVGAQHF. The CDR3 DNA follows: TGTGCCAGCAGAGGAGGGGGCCGGGTTGGAGCCCAGCATTTT. The rearrangement links TRBV12-3 or TRBV12-4 to TRBJ1-5, with TRBD1 identical over 7 bases. This CDR3 spans 14 amino acids. The J segment lost 11 bases and the V segment lost 6 bases, leaving 13 bases of the junction unmatched.

The V gene is TRBV6-5, the J gene TRBJ2-1; tentatively, D is TRBD2 (6 bases). The CDR3 is 15 amino acids. Germline values: CDR1 MNHEY, CDR2 SVGAGI. The V and J ends lost 5 bases and 7 bases respectively, with 18 bases between them. The CDR3 DNA is TGTGCCAGCAGTACTGGGAGGAGGCCGGGGAATGAGCAGTTCTTC. This translates into CASSTGRRPGNEQFF.

J is TRBJ2-4 and V is TRBV10-2, with TRBD1 identical over 9 bases. The CDR3 covers 17 residues. The V segment lost 0 bases and the J segment 0 bases; nucleotides outside the gene matches: 3. Germline V CDR1 and CDR2: WSHSY, SAAADI. The CDR3, as DNA: TGCGCCAGCAGTGAGTCGGACAGGGGTCGAGCCAAAAACATTCAGTACTTC. Protein sequence: CASSESDRGRAKNIQYF.

The rearrangement links TRBV12-3 or TRBV12-4 to TRBJ2-3, with 9 bases that match TRBD2. V lost 6 bases to trimming and J lost 4 bases; unmatched junction nucleotides: 14. The CDR3 contains 17 residues. The DNA for the CDR3 is TGTGCCAGCAGATCTACGTCCGGGACTAGCTGGGCAGATACGCAGTATTTT. Encoded protein: CASRSTSGTSWADTQYF.

The rearrangement uses TRBV2 and TRBJ1-2; TRBD1 aligns across 7 bases. The CDR3 spans 15 residues. Trimming removed 1 base from V and 5 bases from J; junction bases left unmatched: 7. Germline CDR1 SNHLY, CDR2 FYNNEI. The CDR3 DNA follows: TGTGCCAGCAGTGAAGGGGGAGGGACAGCATATGGCTACACCTTC. This translates into CASSEGGGTAYGYTF.

This clonotype was recorded a few times. The genes are TRBV6-1 and TRBJ1-2; D might be TRBD1 (6 bases). The CDR3 runs to 13 residues. The germline CDR1 and CDR2 sequences are MNHNS and SASEGT. Trimming stripped 6 bases from V and 3 bases from J, with 11 bases between. For the CDR3, the DNA is TGTGCCAGCAGACGACAGGAGCACTATGGCTACACCTTC. The encoded protein is CASRRQEHYGYTF.

This clonotype was observed a few times. J is TRBJ2-5 and V is TRBV5-1; D is possibly TRBD1 (6 bases). This CDR3 has 15 amino acids. The germline V gene has CDR1 SGHRS and CDR2 YFSETQ. Trimming stripped 3 bases from V and 3 bases from J, with 15 bases between. The CDR3 here is CASSSGQQGKETQYF. The CDR3 DNA sequence: TGCGCCAGCAGCTCAGGACAACAGGGAAAAGAGACCCAGTACTTC.

This clonotype was found many times. The rearrangement joins TRBV12-3 or TRBV12-4 to TRBJ1-1, with 7 bases lining up with TRBD1. J gave up 5 bases and V 4 bases, and 7 bases lay outside the gene matches. CDR3 size: 14 residues. The CDR3 reads CASSSTGSGTEAFF. Here the CDR3 DNA reads TGTGCCAGCAGTTCGACAGGGTCAGGAACTGAAGCTTTCTTT.

This rearrangement joins TRBV7-8 to TRBJ2-5; 10 bases are shared with TRBD1. CDR3 length: 16 residues. The V segment lost 2 bases and the J segment 5 bases; nucleotides outside the gene matches: 8. Per the germline V gene, CDR1 is SGHVS and CDR2 is FQNEAQ. CDR3 DNA sequence: TGTGCCAGCAGCTTATGGGGACAGGGGAGTGGGGAGACCCAGTACTTC. This gives the protein CASSLWGQGSGETQYF. Using reference TRBV7-8 and TRBJ2-5 for the parts outside the CDR3, the full variable domain is GAGVSQSPRYKVAKRGQDVALRCDPISGHVSLFWYQQALGQGPEFLTYFQNEAQLDKSGLPSDRFFAERPEGSVSTLKIQRTQQEDSAVYLCASSLWGQGSGETQYFGPGTRLLVL.

This clonotype was observed a few times. The chain recombines TRBV7-9 with TRBJ1-6; no clear D. CDR1 and CDR2 (germline): SEHNR, FQNEAQ (reference sequence). With 8 bases removed from V and 5 bases from J, the gap between germline ends came to 16 bases. This CDR3 contains 15 residues. The CDR3 nucleotides read TGTGCCAGCGAGGCAGGCCGAACTGATAATTCACCCCTCCACTTT. This sequence encodes CASEAGRTDNSPLHF.

This clonotype has more than one count but fewer than ten. The chain couples TRBV12-3 or TRBV12-4 to TRBJ1-2, with D possibly TRBD1 on 6 matching bases. This CDR3 comprises 13 residues. Trimming removed 4 bases from V and 6 bases from J, with 12 bases in between. The CDR3 spells CASSSPGVDGYTF. The CDR3 DNA reads as TGTGCCAGCAGTTCCCCAGGGGTGGATGGCTACACCTTC.

The genes are TRBV9 and TRBJ1-2; D is possibly TRBD1 (5 bases). The CDR3 has 13 amino acids. Germline CDR1 SGDLS, CDR2 YYNGEE. Trimming cost V 4 bases and J 8 bases, with 15 bases left between them. The CDR3 sequence: CASSPPSGLGYTF. The CDR3 nucleotides read TGTGCCAGCAGCCCCCCTTCAGGGCTCGGCTACACCTTC.